Described below is a single T cell receptor beta chain sequence and its context. Its antigen remains unidentified. Primers used in a second PCR of roughly 7 to 12 cycles were a sample-barcoded 5' primer and a J-beta primer mix. A template-switch adaptor containing 12 random nucleotides labeled each cDNA molecule. TCRdb reprocessed the 5' RACE reads with MiXCR, giving one entry per CDR3 protein. Of about 1 million distinct CDR3 sequences in the sample, less than 50% were seen once. The sample belongs to a study of blood T cells in healthy people across ages. Background on the study: About one barcoded beta molecule per two T cells was captured by template switching.

Germline V gene data show CDR1 as DFQATT and CDR2 as SNEGSKA (reference sequence). The CDR3 runs to 19 residues. V was shortened by 7 bases and J by 2 bases, with 32 bases between the two germline ends. Findings and caveats of the study: TCR beta diversity per million T cells fell roughly linearly with age. Considered underestimates were the diversity estimates obtained from one million T cells.

The receptor comes from a woman aged 55-70 years in good health. The J gene is TRBJ1-2, the V gene TRBV20-1; maybe TRBD1 (6 bases). The specimen sequenced was blood. The CDR3 loop reads CSGRTHWRQESEPNYGYTF. The CDR3 DNA reads TGCAGTGGCCGCACCCATTGGAGACAGGAAAGTGAACCGAACTATGGCTACACCTTC.